The text below deals with one T cell receptor beta chain. The sample originates from a study of blood T cell repertoires in COVID-19. On the study more broadly: From the United States, Italy and Spain came samples of acute and convalescent COVID-19.

As originally analysed: Amplification from reference gene primers served as the basis for estimated nucleated cell counts. The data were produced by immunoSEQ multiplex PCR, yet TCRdb's version contains in-frame clones alone and is incomplete. V and J calls plus clone size are reproduced from that table; the DNA served to infer D and trimming. This sample has 300,000 to 400,000 clones, with around nine tenths found just once. V lost 6 bases and J 2 bases, leaving 20 bases between the germline ends. CDR3 length equals 16 residues. Germline loops: CDR1 LNHDA, CDR2 SQIVND (reference sequence). The TCR originated in a woman younger than 35 who had recovered from COVID-19. V usage is TRBV19 and J usage is TRBJ2-7, with D maybe TRBD1 (5 bases). The material sequenced was peripheral blood. The CDR3: CASRDVARGLPYEQYV. CDR3 sequence (DNA): TGTGCCAGTAGGGATGTCGCTAGGGGTCTCCCCTACGAGCAGTACGTC.